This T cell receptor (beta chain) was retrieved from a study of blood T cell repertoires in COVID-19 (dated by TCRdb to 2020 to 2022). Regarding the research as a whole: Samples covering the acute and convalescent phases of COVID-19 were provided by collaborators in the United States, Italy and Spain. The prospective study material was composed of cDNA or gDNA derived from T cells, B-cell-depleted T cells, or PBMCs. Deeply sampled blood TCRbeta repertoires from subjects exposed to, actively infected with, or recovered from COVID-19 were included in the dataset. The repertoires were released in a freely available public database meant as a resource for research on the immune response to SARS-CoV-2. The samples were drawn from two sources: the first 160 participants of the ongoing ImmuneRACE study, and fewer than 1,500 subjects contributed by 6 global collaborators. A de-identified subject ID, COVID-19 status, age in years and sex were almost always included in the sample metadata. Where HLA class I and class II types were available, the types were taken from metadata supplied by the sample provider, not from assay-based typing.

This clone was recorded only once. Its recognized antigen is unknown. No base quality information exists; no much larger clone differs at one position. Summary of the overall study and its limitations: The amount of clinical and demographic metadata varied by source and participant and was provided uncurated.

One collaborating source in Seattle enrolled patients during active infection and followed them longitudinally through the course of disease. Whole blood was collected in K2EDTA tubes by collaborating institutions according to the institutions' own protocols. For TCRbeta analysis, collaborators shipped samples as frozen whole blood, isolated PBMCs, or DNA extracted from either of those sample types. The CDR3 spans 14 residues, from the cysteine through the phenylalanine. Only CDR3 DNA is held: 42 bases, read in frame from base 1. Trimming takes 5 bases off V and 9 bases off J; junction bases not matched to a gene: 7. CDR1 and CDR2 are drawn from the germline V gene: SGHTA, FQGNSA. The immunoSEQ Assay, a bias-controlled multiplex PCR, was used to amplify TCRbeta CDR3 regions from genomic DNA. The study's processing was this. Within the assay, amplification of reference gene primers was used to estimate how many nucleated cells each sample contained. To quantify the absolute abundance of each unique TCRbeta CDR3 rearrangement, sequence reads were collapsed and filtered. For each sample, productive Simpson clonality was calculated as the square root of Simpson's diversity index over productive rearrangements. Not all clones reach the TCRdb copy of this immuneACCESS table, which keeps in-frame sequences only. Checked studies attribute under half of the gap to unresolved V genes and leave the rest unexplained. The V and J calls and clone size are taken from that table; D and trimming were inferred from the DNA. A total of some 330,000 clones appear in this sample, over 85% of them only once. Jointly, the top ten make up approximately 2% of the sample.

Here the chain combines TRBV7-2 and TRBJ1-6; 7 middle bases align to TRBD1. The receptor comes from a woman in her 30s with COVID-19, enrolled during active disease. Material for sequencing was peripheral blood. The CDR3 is CASSATGVSSPLHF. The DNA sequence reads TGTGCCAGCAGCGCAACAGGGGTTAGTTCACCCCTCCACTTT.